This T cell receptor beta chain was recovered during a study of cytomegalovirus exposure and HLA in healthy donors. The PCR had 60 Vbeta and 13 Jbeta primers. Sequenced by immunoSEQ multiplex PCR; TCRdb stores in-frame clones only, minus some. This repertoire shows about 200,000 clones, around 79% found once; its top ten account for roughly 4.5%. V was cut by 7 bases and J by 1 base, with 19 bases left in between. The CDR3 spans 16 residues. Germline CDR1 reads SNHLY; CDR2 reads FYNNEI. V usage is TRBV2 and J usage is TRBJ1-1; no reliable D call. Sequenced input: PBMCs. The TCR originated in a woman between 25 and 40 years old in good health and CMV-seropositive. The CDR3 coding sequence is TGTGCCAGCAAAAGGACGGGAGGAACACCGAACACTGAAGCTTTCTTT. Its protein is CASKRTGGTPNTEAFF.